This T cell receptor beta chain was captured in a study of blood T cell repertoires in COVID-19. As for the study in general: PBMCs, B-cell-depleted T cells, or T cells provided the cDNA or gDNA that made up the material.

The repertoire was sequenced with immunoSEQ multiplex PCR; TCRdb's copy has only in-frame clones and lacks some. The table shows over 200,000 clones, with about 90% occurring only once. Trimming removed 4 bases from V and 11 bases from J, with 10 bases in between. Germline lookup yields CDR1 SGHRS and CDR2 YFSETQ. The CDR3 extends over 11 amino acids. The chain links TRBV5-1 to TRBJ2-4; possible D gene TRBD2, 6 bases. The sequencing sample was made of PBMCs or T cells enriched from blood (not recorded which). The receptor comes from a woman aged 30 to 39 who had been exposed to COVID-19. DNA of the CDR3: TGCGCCAGCAGCCGGACGGGGGTTCAGTACTTC. Encoded protein: CASSRTGVQYF.